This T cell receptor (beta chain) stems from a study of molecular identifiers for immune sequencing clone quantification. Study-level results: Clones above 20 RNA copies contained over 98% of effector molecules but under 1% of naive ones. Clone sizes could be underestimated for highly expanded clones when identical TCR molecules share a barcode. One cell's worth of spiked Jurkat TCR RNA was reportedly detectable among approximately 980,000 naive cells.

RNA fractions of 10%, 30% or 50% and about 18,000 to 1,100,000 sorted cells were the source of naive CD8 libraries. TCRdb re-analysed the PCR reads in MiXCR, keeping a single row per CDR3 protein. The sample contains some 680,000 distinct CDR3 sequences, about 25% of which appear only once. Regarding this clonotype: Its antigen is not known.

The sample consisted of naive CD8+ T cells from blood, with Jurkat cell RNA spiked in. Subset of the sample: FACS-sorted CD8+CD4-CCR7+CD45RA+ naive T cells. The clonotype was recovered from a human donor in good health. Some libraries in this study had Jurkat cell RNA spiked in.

In nucleotides, the CDR3 is TGTGCCAGCAGCCGACCGGCCCACTACGAGCAGTACTTC. As protein: CASSRPAHYEQYF. This chain uses TRBV7-9 with TRBJ2-7, with no clear D. This CDR3 contains 13 residues. The germline gives CDR1 SEHNR, CDR2 FQNEAQ (reference sequence). Trimming cost V 5 bases and J 3 bases, with 11 bases left between them.